The 22 T cell receptor beta chains in this list originate from one sample, sequenced in a study of T cell responses to AZD1222 COVID-19 vaccine. Using immunoSEQ multiplex PCR, the repertoire was profiled, and TCRdb retains in-frame clones only, with some absent. The data show 100,000 to 150,000 clones, around 86% seen once. The specimen was peripheral blood, collected on day 0 of AZD1222 vaccination. The origin of the receptors is an adult in good health.

V usage is TRBV6-4 and J usage is TRBJ2-3; 11 bases are shared with TRBD1. Germline-derived CDR1 and CDR2 are MRHNA and SNTAGT. The CDR3 is 15 amino acids. With 3 bases clipped from V and 3 bases from J, the junction kept 2 bases outside the gene matches. Here the CDR3 reads CASSEGTGGTDTQYF. The CDR3 nucleotides read TGTGCCAGCAGTGAGGGGACAGGGGGAACAGATACGCAGTATTTT.

The chain carries TRBV6-1 and TRBJ1-5, with D possibly TRBD1 on 5 matching bases. The germline CDR1 and CDR2 sequences are MNHNS and SASEGT. The CDR3 is made up of 17 amino acids. V lost 2 bases and J lost 1, with 15 bases in between. The CDR3 coding sequence is TGTGCCAGCAGTGAAAGGGCAGGGAGACCGAGCAATCAGCCCCAGCATTTT. Translated, it gives CASSERAGRPSNQPQHF.

The gene calls are TRBV7-3 and TRBJ1-5; TRBD1 matches at 9 bases. CDR1 and CDR2 (germline): SGHTA, FQGTGA. After removal of 5 bases from V and 8 bases from J, the junction contained 10 bases not matched to a gene. The CDR3 spans 15 residues. The CDR3 protein is CASSPVRDREKPQHF. The CDR3 DNA sequence: TGTGCCAGCAGCCCAGTCCGGGACAGGGAAAAGCCCCAGCATTTT.

The rearrangement links TRBV6-5 to TRBJ1-1, with D possibly being TRBD1 (5 bases). The CDR3 covers 13 residues. Trimming removed 6 bases from V and 4 bases from J, with 12 bases in between. Germline V gives CDR1 MNHEY, CDR2 SVGAGI. CDR3 sequence reads: CASSLLTGTEAFF. CDR3 coding DNA: TGTGCCAGCAGCTTACTTACAGGCACTGAAGCTTTCTTT.

This clone was detected only once. The chain carries TRBV6-2 or TRBV6-3 and TRBJ2-7; no reliable D call. CDR1 is MNHEY, CDR2 SVGEGT, per germline. Trimming pared 6 bases from V and 0 bases from J, leaving 6 bases between. The CDR3 consists of 12 residues. CDR3 coding DNA: TGTGCCAGCAGCCAGAGCTCCTACGAGCAGTACTTC. Amino acids: CASSQSSYEQYF.

The chain carries TRBV7-7 and TRBJ1-6, with a possible D match to TRBD1 (6 bases). The CDR3 is made up of 16 amino acids. Trimming stripped 4 bases from V and 6 bases from J, with 16 bases between. Germline assignment: CDR1 SSHAT and CDR2 FNYEAQ (reference sequence). CDR3 sequence: CASSSKPRGGNSPLHF. DNA for the CDR3: TGTGCCAGCAGCTCTAAACCCAGGGGCGGTAATTCACCCCTCCACTTT. Full variable domain (outside the CDR3, taken from reference TRBV7-7 and TRBJ1-6): GAGVSQSPRYKVTKRGQDVTLRCDPISSHATLYWYQQALGQGPEFLTYFNYEAQPDKSGLPSDRFSAERPEGSISTLTIQRTEQRDSAMYRCASSSKPRGGNSPLHFGNGTRLTVT.

This chain uses TRBV7-2 with TRBJ2-2, with D hard to call. Germline values: CDR1 SGHTA, CDR2 FQGNSA. The CDR3 is 13 residues long. The V end was cut by 5 bases, the J end by 9 bases, with 13 bases between. This CDR3 is CASSPPTYRELFF. Here the CDR3 DNA reads TGTGCCAGCAGCCCCCCCACCTATCGGGAGCTGTTTTTT.

DNA of the CDR3: TGTGCCAGCAGCCCCCTACGGACAGTGAACACCGGGGAGCTGTTTTTT. Translating it yields CASSPLRTVNTGELFF. This chain joins TRBV11-3 and TRBJ2-2; D is possibly TRBD1 (6 bases). V was trimmed by 5 bases and J by 1 base, leaving 14 bases between them. Per germline, CDR1 SGHNT and CDR2 YENEEA. The CDR3 extends over 16 amino acids.

The chain links TRBV3-1 (or the pseudogene TRBV3-2) to TRBJ2-7, with D tentatively TRBD2 (7 bases). With 3 bases removed from V and 4 bases from J, the gap between germline ends came to 25 bases. The CDR3 runs to 18 residues. Germline V lookup: CDR1 LGHDT, CDR2 YNNKEL (reference sequence). CDR3 DNA sequence: TGTGCCAGCAGCCAGGCATCGACGGGGGGCAGGGTAAGATACGAGCAGTACTTC. Translating it yields CASSQASTGGRVRYEQYF.

This rearrangement joins TRBV10-2 to TRBJ1-5; D unclear. Trimming removed 2 bases at V and 6 bases at J, with 11 bases between. Germline assignment: CDR1 WSHSY and CDR2 SAAADI. This CDR3 is built from 14 residues. CDR3 region: CASSEGVVSQPQHF. The CDR3 DNA sequence: TGCGCCAGCAGTGAGGGGGTTGTAAGTCAGCCCCAGCATTTT.

V and J are TRBV7-2 and TRBJ1-4; possibly TRBD1 for D (5 bases). Trimming cost V 5 bases and J 0 bases, with 19 bases left between them. This CDR3 spans 18 amino acids. Per the germline V gene, CDR1 is SGHTA and CDR2 is FQGNSA. CDR3 in amino acids: CASSPSIRGSATNEKLFF. DNA of the CDR3: TGTGCCAGCAGCCCAAGTATTAGGGGCTCTGCAACTAATGAAAAACTGTTTTTT.

The chain joins TRBV30 to TRBJ1-1; weak D call: TRBD1 (6 bases). Trimming took off 5 bases at V and 7 bases at J, with 20 bases between the two ends. Germline CDR1 is GTSNPN and CDR2 is SVGIG (reference sequence). The CDR3 has 14 amino acids. This CDR3 is CAWDDGGATVEAFF. CDR3 coding DNA: TGTGCCTGGGATGACGGGGGGGCGACAGTTGAAGCTTTCTTT.

CDR3 nucleotide sequence: TGTGCCAGCACACAGGGGCCGAACACCGGGGAGCTGTTTTTT. This translates into CASTQGPNTGELFF. This chain links TRBV6-4 with TRBJ2-2, with 7 bases aligning to TRBD1. Germline V lookup: CDR1 MRHNA, CDR2 SNTAGT. Trimming took 7 bases from V and 0 from J; bases not matched to a gene: 2. This CDR3 has 14 residues.

The gene calls are TRBV27 and TRBJ1-6; D gene ambiguous. The CDR3 length is 13 residues. The germline gives CDR1 MNHEY, CDR2 SMNVEV (reference sequence). Trimming pared 5 bases from V and 3 bases from J, leaving 5 bases between. The CDR3 DNA sequence: TGTGCCAGCAGTGCAGGCTATAATTCACCCCTCCACTTT. This translates into CASSAGYNSPLHF.

The chain combines TRBV3-1 (or the pseudogene TRBV3-2) with TRBJ2-4; weak D call: TRBD1 (5 bases). The CDR3 is 18 amino acids. CDR1 and CDR2 (germline): LGHDT, YNNKEL (reference sequence). With 3 bases removed from V and 0 bases from J, the gap between germline ends came to 18 bases. The CDR3: CASSHRSDSQLAKNIQYF. The CDR3 DNA reads TGTGCCAGCAGCCATCGGAGCGACAGCCAACTAGCCAAAAACATTCAGTACTTC.

The chain joins TRBV2 to TRBJ1-6; 7 positions agree with TRBD1. Per germline, CDR1 SNHLY and CDR2 FYNNEI. After removal of 6 bases from V and 7 bases from J, the junction contained 9 bases not matched to a gene. This CDR3 has 15 amino acids. The CDR3, as DNA: TGTGCCAGCAGCCCCCGGGGACAGAGGAATTCACCCCTCCACTTT. Amino acids: CASSPRGQRNSPLHF.

This clone was seen a few times. This chain connects TRBV4-2 to TRBJ1-3; D possibly corresponds to TRBD1 (6 bases). The CDR3 is 19 residues long. V was shortened by 0 bases and J by 0 bases, with 18 bases between the two germline ends. Germline lookup yields CDR1 LGHNA and CDR2 YNFKEQ. CDR3 nucleotide sequence: TGTGCCAGCAGCCAAGAGGTGGGGGGCGAGGGGAGCTCTGGAAACACCATATATTTT. As protein: CASSQEVGGEGSSGNTIYF.

Comment on this clone: Sequence at one end of the junction differs from germline and may be a read error. The chain is built from TRBV10-3 and TRBJ1-2; no definite D call. Germline values: CDR1 ENHRY, CDR2 SYGVKD. The CDR3 is made up of 11 amino acids. The chain's CDR3 is CAIGDGYGYTF. DNA for the CDR3: TGTGCCATCGGTGATGGCTATGGCTACACCTTC.

V is TRBV29-1 and J is TRBJ2-5; 8 nucleotides agree with TRBD1. Germline V gives CDR1 SQVTM, CDR2 ANQGSEA. This CDR3 contains 15 residues. V trimming: 4 bases; J trimming: 7 bases; junction bases outside the gene matches: 14. The CDR3 region has the DNA TGCAGCGTTGTTGTCTGGCCAGGGGGCAGCGGGACCCAGTACTTC. It yields the protein CSVVVWPGGSGTQYF. The variable domain in full, completed from reference TRBV29-1 and TRBJ2-5, reads SAVISQKPSRDICQRGTSLTIQCQVDSQVTMMFWYRQQPGQSLTLIATANQGSEATYESGFVIDKFPISRPNLTFSTLTVSNMSPEDSSIYLCSVVVWPGGSGTQYFGPGTRLLVL.

The V call is TRBV7-2, the J call TRBJ1-6; D uncertain. This CDR3 region has 18 residues. CDR1 is SGHTA, CDR2 FQGNSA, per germline. V lost 5 bases and J 7 bases, leaving 24 bases between the germline ends. CDR3 region: CASSHDFEPGPGNSPLHF. In nucleotides, the CDR3 is TGTGCCAGCAGCCATGACTTCGAACCCGGGCCTGGGAATTCACCCCTCCACTTT.

The V and J genes are TRBV12-3 or TRBV12-4 and TRBJ2-3; the D gene could be TRBD1 or TRBD2 (7 bases each). Trimming removed 6 bases at V and 10 bases at J, with 14 bases between. This CDR3 has 12 residues. CDR3: CASSRQGGPQYF. The CDR3 DNA follows: TGTGCCAGCAGCCGACAGGGAGGGCCGCAGTATTTT.

This chain uses TRBV5-1 with TRBJ1-3; 7 nucleotides agree with TRBD1. Looked up from germline, CDR1 is SGHRS and CDR2 is YFSETQ. CDR3 length: 15 amino acids. V shed 0 bases and J 2 bases; nucleotides not matched to a gene: 2. The CDR3 is CASSLAQGTGNTIYF. Here the CDR3 DNA reads TGCGCCAGCAGCTTGGCACAGGGGACTGGAAACACCATATATTTT.